This is a list of T cell receptor beta chains from one sample in a study of low-dose radiotherapy and immunotherapy resistance in tumors. Each CDR3 protein gets one entry after TCRdb re-called the reads with MiXCR. The sample records around 84,000 distinct CDR3 sequences, around 17% being singletons. Material: PBMCs, obtained after low-dose radiotherapy plus immunotherapy. The receptors stem from a male donor with prostate cancer. Each CDR3 is given with its conserved first and last residue. The D gene is left open where the match is weak. A row's size may be missing; if present it is once, few, many or a size class.

v_gene: TRBV11-3
d_gene: NA
j_gene: TRBJ2-2
abundance: many
CDR3aa: CASSGGTRAGELFF
CDR3nt: TGTGCCAGCAGCGGTGGGACCCGCGCCGGGGAGCTGTTTTTT

v_gene: TRBV20-1
d_gene: NA
j_gene: TRBJ1-2
abundance: many
CDR3aa: CSARPPGSLANYGYTF
CDR3nt: TGCAGTGCTAGGCCGCCCGGCAGTTTAGCTAACTATGGCTACACCTTC

v_gene: TRBV28
d_gene: TRBD1
j_gene: TRBJ1-1
abundance: NA
CDR3aa: CASSSAAGGAGTEAFF
CDR3nt: TGTGCCAGCAGTTCAGCGGCAGGGGGCGCCGGCACTGAAGCTTTCTTT

v_gene: TRBV6-2/TRBV6-3
d_gene: TRBD1
j_gene: TRBJ2-1
abundance: many
CDR3aa: CASSYEGGAYNEQFF
CDR3nt: TGTGCCAGCAGTTACGAAGGGGGCGCCTACAATGAGCAGTTCTTC

v_gene: TRBV2
d_gene: TRBD1
j_gene: TRBJ1-5
abundance: many
CDR3aa: CASSVQGGNQPQHF
CDR3nt: TGTGCCAGCAGTGTACAGGGGGGCAATCAGCCCCAGCATTTT

v_gene: TRBV5-1
d_gene: NA
j_gene: TRBJ2-7
abundance: many
CDR3aa: CASSVGSGTYEQYF
CDR3nt: TGCGCCAGCAGCGTGGGGTCAGGGACCTACGAGCAGTACTTC

v_gene: TRBV6-2/TRBV6-3
d_gene: NA
j_gene: TRBJ2-7
abundance: many
CDR3aa: CASSNPGTELGEQYF
CDR3nt: TGTGCCAGCAGCAACCCCGGGACGGAATTGGGCGAGCAGTACTTC

v_gene: TRBV15
d_gene: NA
j_gene: TRBJ1-5
abundance: many
CDR3aa: CATSSEGLSNQPQHF
CDR3nt: TGTGCCACCAGCAGCGAGGGATTAAGCAATCAGCCCCAGCATTTT

v_gene: TRBV28
d_gene: NA
j_gene: TRBJ2-1
abundance: NA
CDR3aa: CASSLAGALGEQFF
CDR3nt: TGTGCCAGCAGTTTAGCGGGGGCGCTGGGGGAGCAGTTCTTC

v_gene: TRBV7-2
d_gene: NA
j_gene: TRBJ1-2
abundance: many
CDR3aa: CASSAQGSLYGYTF
CDR3nt: TGTGCCAGCAGCGCACAGGGTTCCCTGTATGGCTACACCTTC

v_gene: TRBV5-1
d_gene: TRBD1
j_gene: TRBJ2-7
abundance: many
CDR3aa: CASSLGDRGSYEQYF
CDR3nt: TGCGCCAGCAGCTTGGGGGACAGGGGTTCGTACGAGCAGTACTTC

v_gene: TRBV5-5
d_gene: NA
j_gene: TRBJ2-1
abundance: many
CDR3aa: CASTGPADFRNEQFF
CDR3nt: TGTGCCAGCACGGGGCCCGCCGATTTTCGCAATGAGCAGTTCTTC